This T cell receptor beta chain derives from a study of blood T cell repertoires in COVID-19. Original processing notes: Cell counts per sample came from amplifying reference gene primers. Produced via immunoSEQ multiplex PCR; TCRdb's table is partial and in-frame only. The V and J calls and clone size come from that table; D and trimming were worked out from the DNA. Of 95,000 or so clones detected, approximately 81% appear once; the ten largest clones hold 20% to 30%. The CDR3 has 15 residues. CDR1 is SGHRS, CDR2 YFSETQ, per germline. The germline V and J ends were trimmed by 9 bases and 1 base, with 19 bases remaining between them.

Sequencing was carried out using peripheral blood. This sequence joins TRBV5-1 and TRBJ2-5; D is possibly TRBD1 (5 bases). The sequence derives from a man older than 75 with active or convalescent COVID-19. DNA for the CDR3: TGCGCCACTTGCTGGGGCCACGCCGCCCAAGAGACCCAGTACTTC. It yields the protein CATCWGHAAQETQYF.